The TCR beta chain described here comes from a study of T cells in Graves' hyperthyroidism and ophthalmopathy. Background on the study: Peripheral blood specimens were obtained at initial diagnosis, prior to any treatment.

Researchers took RNA transcripts and amplified the TCR beta CDR3 regions from them. Researchers ran a first-round RT-PCR on the TCR CDR3 using the HTBI primer set. TCRdb re-analysed the multiplex PCR reads in MiXCR, keeping a single row per CDR3 protein. The data show approximately 370,000 distinct CDR3 sequences, with 15% seen just once and 32% held by the top ten. In this sample, this clonotype turned up many times. Hyperthyroidism, newly diagnosed and lasting under 2 months, affected patients aged 18 to 65. The CDR3 extends over 13 amino acids. Trimming cost V 0 bases and J 5 bases, with 5 bases left between them. Germline V gives CDR1 MDHEN, CDR2 SYDVKM.

V is TRBV28 and J is TRBJ2-1, with no clear D. The sequence was collected from a woman between 25 and 40 years old with Graves' hyperthyroidism. Material: blood. Here the CDR3 reads CASSLWDDNEQFF. CDR3 coding DNA: TGTGCCAGCAGTTTATGGGACGACAATGAGCAGTTCTTC.